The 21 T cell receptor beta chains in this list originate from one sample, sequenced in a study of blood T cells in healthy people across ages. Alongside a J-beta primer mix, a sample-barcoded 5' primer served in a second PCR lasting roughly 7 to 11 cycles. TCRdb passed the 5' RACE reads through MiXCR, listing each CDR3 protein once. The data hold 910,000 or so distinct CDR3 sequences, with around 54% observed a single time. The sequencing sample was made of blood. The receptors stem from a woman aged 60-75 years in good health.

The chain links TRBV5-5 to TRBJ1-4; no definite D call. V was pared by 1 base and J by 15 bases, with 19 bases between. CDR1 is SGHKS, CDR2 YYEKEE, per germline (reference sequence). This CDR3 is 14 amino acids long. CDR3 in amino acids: CASSLLQTVAEVFF. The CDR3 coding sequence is TGTGCCAGCAGCTTGTTGCAGACCGTTGCCGAGGTGTTTTTT. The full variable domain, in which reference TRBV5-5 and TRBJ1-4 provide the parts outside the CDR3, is DAGVTQSPTHLIKTRGQQVTLRCSPISGHKSVSWYQQVLGQGPQFIFQYYEKEERGRGNFPDRFSARQFPNYSSELNVNALLLGDSALYLCASSLLQTVAEVFFGSGTQLSVL.

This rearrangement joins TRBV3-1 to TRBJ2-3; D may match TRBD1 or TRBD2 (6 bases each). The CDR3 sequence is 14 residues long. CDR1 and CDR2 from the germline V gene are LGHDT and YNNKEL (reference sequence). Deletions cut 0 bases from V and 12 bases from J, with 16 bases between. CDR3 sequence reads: CASSQDLRRGDQYF. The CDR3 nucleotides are TGTGCCAGCAGCCAAGATTTAAGGAGGGGGGATCAGTATTTT.

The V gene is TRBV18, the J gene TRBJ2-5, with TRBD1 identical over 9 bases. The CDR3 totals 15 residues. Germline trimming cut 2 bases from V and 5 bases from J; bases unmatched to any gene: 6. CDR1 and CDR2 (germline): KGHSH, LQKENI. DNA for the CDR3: TGTGCCAGCTCACCAGGAGGACAGGGGTTCGAGACCCAGTACTTC. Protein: CASSPGGQGFETQYF.

This CDR3 is CASRPGRASSYEQYF. The CDR3, as DNA: TGTGCCAGCAGACCGGGGAGGGCAAGCTCCTACGAGCAGTACTTC. The V call is TRBV6-9, the J call TRBJ2-7, with 7 bases identical to TRBD2. The CDR3 has 15 amino acids. Losses at the gene ends were 6 bases for V and 0 bases for J; bases not matched to a gene: 8. Looked up from germline, CDR1 is MNHGY and CDR2 is SVAAGI.

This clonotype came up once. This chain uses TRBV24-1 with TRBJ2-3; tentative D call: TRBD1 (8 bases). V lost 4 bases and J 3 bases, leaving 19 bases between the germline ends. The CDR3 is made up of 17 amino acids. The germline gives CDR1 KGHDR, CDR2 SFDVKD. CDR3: CATSEDLGQGGTDTQYF. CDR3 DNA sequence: TGTGCCACCAGTGAGGACCTCGGACAGGGAGGGACAGATACGCAGTATTTT.

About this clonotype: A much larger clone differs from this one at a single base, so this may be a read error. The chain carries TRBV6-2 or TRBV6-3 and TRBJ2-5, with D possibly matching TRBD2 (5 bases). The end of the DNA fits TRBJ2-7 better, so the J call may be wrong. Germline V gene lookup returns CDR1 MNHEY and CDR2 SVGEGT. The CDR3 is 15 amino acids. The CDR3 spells CARSLKVSGDYEQYF. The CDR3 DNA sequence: TGTGCCCGCAGTTTAAAGGTTTCCGGGGACTACGAGCAGTACTTC.

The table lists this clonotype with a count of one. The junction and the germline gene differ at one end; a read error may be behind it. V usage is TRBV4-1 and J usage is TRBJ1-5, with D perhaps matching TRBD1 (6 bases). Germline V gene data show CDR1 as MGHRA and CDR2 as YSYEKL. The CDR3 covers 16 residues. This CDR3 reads CVSSQEQEGGNQPQHF. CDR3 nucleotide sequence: TGCGTCAGCAGCCAAGAGCAAGAGGGGGGCAATCAGCCCCAGCATTTT.

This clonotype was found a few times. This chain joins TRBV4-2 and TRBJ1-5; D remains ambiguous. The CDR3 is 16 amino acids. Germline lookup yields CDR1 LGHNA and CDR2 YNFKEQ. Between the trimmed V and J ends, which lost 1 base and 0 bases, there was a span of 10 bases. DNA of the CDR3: TGTGCCAGCAGCCAAGGGTCGGGAGCTAGCAATCAGCCCCAGCATTTT. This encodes CASSQGSGASNQPQHF.

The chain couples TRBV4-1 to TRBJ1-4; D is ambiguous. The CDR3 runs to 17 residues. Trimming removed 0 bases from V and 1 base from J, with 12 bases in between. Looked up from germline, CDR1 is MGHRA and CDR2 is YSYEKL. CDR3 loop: CASSQDQRAKTNEKLFF. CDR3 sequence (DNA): TGCGCCAGCAGCCAAGATCAGAGGGCTAAAACTAATGAAAAACTGTTTTTT.

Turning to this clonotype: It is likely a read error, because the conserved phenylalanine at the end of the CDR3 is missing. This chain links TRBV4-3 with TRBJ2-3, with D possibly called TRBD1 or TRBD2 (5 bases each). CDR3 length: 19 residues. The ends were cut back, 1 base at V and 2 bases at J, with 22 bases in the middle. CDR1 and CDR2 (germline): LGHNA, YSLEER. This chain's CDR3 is CASSQGWGSPDIVTDTQYL. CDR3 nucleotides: TGCGCCAGCAGCCAAGGGTGGGGGAGCCCAGATATTGTCACAGATACGCAGTATTTA.

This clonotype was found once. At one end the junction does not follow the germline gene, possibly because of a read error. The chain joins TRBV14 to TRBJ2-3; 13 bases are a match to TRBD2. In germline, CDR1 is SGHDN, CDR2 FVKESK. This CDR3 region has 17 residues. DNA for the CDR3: TGTGCCAGCAGTCAAGGACTAGCGGGAGCAAACACAGATACGCAGTATTTT. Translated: CASSQGLAGANTDTQYF. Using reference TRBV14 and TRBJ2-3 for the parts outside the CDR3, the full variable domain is EAGVTQFPSHSVIEKGQTVTLRCDPISGHDNLYWYRRVMGKEIKFLLHFVKESKQDESGMPNNRFLAERTGGTYSTLKVQPAELEDSGVYFCASSQGLAGANTDTQYFGPGTRLTVL.

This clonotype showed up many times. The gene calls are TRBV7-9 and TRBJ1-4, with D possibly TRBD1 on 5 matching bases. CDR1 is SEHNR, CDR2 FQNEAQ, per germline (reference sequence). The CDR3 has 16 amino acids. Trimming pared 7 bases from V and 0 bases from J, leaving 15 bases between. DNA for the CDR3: TGTGCCAGCACCAAGAGAGACAGCACAACTAATGAAAAACTGTTTTTT. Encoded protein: CASTKRDSTTNEKLFF.

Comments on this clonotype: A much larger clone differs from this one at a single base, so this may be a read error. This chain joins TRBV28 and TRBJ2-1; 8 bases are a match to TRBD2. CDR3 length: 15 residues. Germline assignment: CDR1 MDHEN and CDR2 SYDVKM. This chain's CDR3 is CASNLSGLGYNEQFF. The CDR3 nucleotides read TGTGCCAGCAATTTATCGGGACTAGGGTACAATGAGCAGTTCTTC.

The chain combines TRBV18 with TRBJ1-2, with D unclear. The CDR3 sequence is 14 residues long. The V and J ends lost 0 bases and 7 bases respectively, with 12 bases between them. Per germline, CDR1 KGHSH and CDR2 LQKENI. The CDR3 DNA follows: TGTGCCAGCTCACCACCAGTCCTCGAGGTTGGCTACACCTTC. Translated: CASSPPVLEVGYTF.

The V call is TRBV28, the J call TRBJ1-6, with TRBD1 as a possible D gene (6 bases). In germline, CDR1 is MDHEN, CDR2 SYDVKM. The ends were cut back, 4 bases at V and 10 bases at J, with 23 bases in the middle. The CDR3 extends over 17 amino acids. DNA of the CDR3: TGTGCCAGCAGTTCGCCCAAGCCACAGGGATTTTACTCACCCCTCCACTTT. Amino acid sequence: CASSSPKPQGFYSPLHF.

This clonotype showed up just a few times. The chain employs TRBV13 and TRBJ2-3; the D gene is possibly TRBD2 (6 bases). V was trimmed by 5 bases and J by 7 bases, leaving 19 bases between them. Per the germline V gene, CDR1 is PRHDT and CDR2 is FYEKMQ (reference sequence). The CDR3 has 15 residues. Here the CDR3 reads CASSPPDYEPYTQYF. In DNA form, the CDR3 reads TGTGCCAGCAGCCCCCCGGACTATGAGCCATATACGCAGTATTTT.

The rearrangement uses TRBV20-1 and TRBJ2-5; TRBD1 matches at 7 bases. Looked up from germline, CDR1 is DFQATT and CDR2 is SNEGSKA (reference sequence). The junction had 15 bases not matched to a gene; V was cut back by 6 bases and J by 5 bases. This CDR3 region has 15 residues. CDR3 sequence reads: CSAKTRQGARETQYF. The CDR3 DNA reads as TGCAGTGCAAAAACGCGACAGGGCGCGAGGGAGACCCAGTACTTC.

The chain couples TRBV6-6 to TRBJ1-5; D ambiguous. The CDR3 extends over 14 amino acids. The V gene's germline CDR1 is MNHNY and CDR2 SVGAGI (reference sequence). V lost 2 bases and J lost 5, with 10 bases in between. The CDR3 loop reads CASSYGPSHQPQHF. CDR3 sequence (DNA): TGTGCCAGCAGTTACGGACCGAGTCATCAGCCCCAGCATTTT.

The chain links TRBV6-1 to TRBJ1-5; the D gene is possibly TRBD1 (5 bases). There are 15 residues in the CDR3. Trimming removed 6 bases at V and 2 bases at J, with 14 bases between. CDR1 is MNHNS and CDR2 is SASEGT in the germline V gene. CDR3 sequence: CASRGVGVGNQPQHF. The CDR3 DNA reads TGTGCCAGCAGGGGGGTAGGGGTCGGCAATCAGCCCCAGCATTTT.

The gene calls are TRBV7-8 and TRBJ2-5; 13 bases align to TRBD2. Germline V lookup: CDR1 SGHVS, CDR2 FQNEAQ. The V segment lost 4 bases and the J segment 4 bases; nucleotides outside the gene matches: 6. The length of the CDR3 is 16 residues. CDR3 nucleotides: TGTGCCAGCAGCTCGGGACTAGCGGGACCCCCAGAGACCCAGTACTTC. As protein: CASSSGLAGPPETQYF.

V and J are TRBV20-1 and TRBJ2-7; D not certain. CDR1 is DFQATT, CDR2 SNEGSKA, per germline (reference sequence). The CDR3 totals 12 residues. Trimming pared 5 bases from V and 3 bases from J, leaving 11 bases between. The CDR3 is CSARSSHYEQYF. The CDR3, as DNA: TGCAGTGCTCGGTCGTCCCACTACGAGCAGTACTTC.